The clone carrying this TCR beta chain occurred a few times. Its antigen remains unknown. The record originates from a study of identical twins. Study-level points and caveats: Out-of-frame alpha sequences shared by twins showed excess low generation probability. Monozygotic twin pairs showed more out-of-frame TCR alpha sharing than models estimated.

The CDR3 runs 15 residues. The germline CDR1 and CDR2 sequences are SGHRS and YFSETQ. Trimming took off 0 bases at V and 6 bases at J, with 12 bases between the two ends. Unique molecular identifiers were present on cDNA, and template switching added a universal primer site. TCRdb called the 5' RACE reads again in MiXCR, with one record for every CDR3 protein. Altogether 1,800,000 or so distinct CDR3 sequences are present, less than 40% being singletons, with the ten largest covering approximately 0.29%. All donors were healthy, and all were Caucasian. The sequence derives from a newborn girl in good health. This chain joins TRBV5-1 and TRBJ1-4; D perhaps matches TRBD1 (5 bases). Sequencing was performed on cord blood. This chain's CDR3 is CASSLEPGRHEKLFF. The CDR3, as DNA: TGCGCCAGCAGCTTGGAGCCAGGGAGGCATGAAAAACTGTTTTTT. Drawing the rest from reference TRBV5-1 and TRBJ1-4, the complete variable domain is KAGVTQTPRYLIKTRGQQVTLSCSPISGHRSVSWYQQTPGQGLQFLFEYFSETQRNKGNFPGRFSGRQFSNSRSEMNVSTLELGDSALYLCASSLEPGRHEKLFFGSGTQLSVL.